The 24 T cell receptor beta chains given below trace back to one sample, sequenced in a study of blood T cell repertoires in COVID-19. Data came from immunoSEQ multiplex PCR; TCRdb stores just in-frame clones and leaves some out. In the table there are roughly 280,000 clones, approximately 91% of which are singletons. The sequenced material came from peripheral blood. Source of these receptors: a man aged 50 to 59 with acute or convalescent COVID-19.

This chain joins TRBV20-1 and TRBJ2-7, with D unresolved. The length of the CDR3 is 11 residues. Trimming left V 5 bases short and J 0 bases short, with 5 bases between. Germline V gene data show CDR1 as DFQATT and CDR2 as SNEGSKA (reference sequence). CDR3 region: CSAWASYEQYF. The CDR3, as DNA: TGCAGTGCTTGGGCCTCCTACGAGCAGTACTTC.

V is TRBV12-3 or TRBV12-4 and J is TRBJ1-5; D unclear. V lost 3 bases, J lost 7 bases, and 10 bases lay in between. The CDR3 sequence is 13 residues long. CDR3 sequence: CASSFLLMQPQHF. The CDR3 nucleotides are TGTGCCAGCAGTTTTTTACTAATGCAGCCCCAGCATTTT.

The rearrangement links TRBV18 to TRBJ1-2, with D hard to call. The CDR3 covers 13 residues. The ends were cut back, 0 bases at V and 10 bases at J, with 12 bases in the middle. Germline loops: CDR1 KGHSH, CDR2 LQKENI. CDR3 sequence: CASSPPNGRNYTF. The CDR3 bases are TGTGCCAGCTCACCACCGAATGGGAGGAACTACACCTTC.

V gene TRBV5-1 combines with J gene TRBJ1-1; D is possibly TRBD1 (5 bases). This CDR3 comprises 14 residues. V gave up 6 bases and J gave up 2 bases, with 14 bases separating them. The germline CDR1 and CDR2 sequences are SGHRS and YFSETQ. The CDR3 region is CASTEQGVNTEAFF. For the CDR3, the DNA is TGCGCCAGCACCGAACAAGGGGTAAACACTGAAGCTTTCTTT. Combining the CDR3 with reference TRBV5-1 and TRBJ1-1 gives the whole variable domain KAGVTQTPRYLIKTRGQQVTLSCSPISGHRSVSWYQQTPGQGLQFLFEYFSETQRNKGNFPGRFSGRQFSNSRSEMNVSTLELGDSALYLCASTEQGVNTEAFFGQGTRLTVV.

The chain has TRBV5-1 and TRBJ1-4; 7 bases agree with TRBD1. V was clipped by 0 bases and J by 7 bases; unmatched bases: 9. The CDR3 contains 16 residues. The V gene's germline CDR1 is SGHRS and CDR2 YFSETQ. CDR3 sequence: CASSLGRGGPGEKLFF. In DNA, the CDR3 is TGCGCCAGCAGCTTGGGTCGAGGGGGCCCAGGTGAAAAACTGTTTTTT.

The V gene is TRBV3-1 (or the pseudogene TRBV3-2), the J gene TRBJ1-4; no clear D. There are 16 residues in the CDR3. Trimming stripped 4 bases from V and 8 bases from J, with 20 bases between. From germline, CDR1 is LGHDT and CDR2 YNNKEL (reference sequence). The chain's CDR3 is CASSPSIGAGYEKLFF. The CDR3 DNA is TGTGCCAGCAGCCCTAGCATAGGCGCCGGATACGAAAAACTGTTTTTT.

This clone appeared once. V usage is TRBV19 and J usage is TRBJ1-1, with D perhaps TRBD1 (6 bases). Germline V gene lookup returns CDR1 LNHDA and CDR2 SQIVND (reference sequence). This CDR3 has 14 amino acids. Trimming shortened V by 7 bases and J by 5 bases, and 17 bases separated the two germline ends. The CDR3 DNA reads TGTGCCAGTATCCACGACAGGTCGGAAACTGAAGCTTTCTTT. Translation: CASIHDRSETEAFF.

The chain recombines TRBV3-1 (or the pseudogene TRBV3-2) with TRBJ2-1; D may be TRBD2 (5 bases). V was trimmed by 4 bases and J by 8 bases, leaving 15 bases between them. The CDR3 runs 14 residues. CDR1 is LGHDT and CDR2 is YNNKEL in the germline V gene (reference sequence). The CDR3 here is CASSRGPRRDEQFF. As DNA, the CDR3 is TGTGCCAGCAGCCGGGGTCCCCGGCGGGATGAGCAGTTCTTC.

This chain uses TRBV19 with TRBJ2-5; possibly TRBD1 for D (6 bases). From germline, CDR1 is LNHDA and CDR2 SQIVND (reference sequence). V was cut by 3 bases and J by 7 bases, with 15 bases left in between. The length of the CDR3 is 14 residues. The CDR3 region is CASSMTGRLRTQYF. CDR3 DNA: TGTGCCAGTAGTATGACAGGCAGGCTGAGGACCCAGTACTTC.

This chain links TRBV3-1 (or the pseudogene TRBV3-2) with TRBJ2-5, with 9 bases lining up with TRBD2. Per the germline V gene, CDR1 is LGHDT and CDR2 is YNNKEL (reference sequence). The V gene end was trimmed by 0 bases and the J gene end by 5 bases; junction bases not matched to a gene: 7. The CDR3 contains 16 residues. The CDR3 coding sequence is TGTGCCAGCAGCCAAGACAGAGCGGGGGGCTGGGAGACCCAGTACTTC. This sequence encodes CASSQDRAGGWETQYF.

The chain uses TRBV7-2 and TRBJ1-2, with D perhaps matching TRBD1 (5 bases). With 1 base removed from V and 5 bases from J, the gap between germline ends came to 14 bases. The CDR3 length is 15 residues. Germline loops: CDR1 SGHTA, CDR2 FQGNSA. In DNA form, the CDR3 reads TGTGCCAGCAGCTTAGAGGGAGGGGAAGGGTATGGCTACACCTTC. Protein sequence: CASSLEGGEGYGYTF.

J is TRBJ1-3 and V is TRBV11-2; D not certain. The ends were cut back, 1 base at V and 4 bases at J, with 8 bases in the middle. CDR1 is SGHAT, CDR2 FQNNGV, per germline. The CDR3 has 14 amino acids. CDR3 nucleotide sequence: TGTGCCAGCAGCTTAGTTCCGTCCGGAAACACCATATATTTT. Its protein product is CASSLVPSGNTIYF.

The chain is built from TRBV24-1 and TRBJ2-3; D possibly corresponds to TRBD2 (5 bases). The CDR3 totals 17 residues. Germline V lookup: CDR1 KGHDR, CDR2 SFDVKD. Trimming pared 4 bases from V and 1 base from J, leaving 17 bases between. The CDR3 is CATSDRGPITGTDTQYF. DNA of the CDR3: TGTGCCACCAGTGACCGGGGTCCAATAACTGGCACAGATACGCAGTATTTT.

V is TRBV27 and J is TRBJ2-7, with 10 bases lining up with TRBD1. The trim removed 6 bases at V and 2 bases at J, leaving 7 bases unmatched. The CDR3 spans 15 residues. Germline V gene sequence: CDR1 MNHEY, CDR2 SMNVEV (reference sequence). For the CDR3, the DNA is TGTGCCAGCAGCTCACCGGGACAGGGGCCCTACGAGCAGTACTTC. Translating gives CASSSPGQGPYEQYF.

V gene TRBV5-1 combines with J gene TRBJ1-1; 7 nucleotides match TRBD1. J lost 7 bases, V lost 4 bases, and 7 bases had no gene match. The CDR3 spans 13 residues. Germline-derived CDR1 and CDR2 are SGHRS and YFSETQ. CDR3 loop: CASSIRDSGEAFF. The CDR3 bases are TGCGCCAGCAGCATCCGGGACAGCGGTGAAGCTTTCTTT.

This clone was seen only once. The CDR3 protein is CASSPGGWDRGYTF. The CDR3 region has the DNA TGTGCCAGCAGCCCCGGGGGTTGGGATCGTGGCTACACCTTC. This sequence joins TRBV11-2 and TRBJ1-2; TRBD1 might be the D (5 bases). CDR3 length equals 14 residues. Germline V gene lookup returns CDR1 SGHAT and CDR2 FQNNGV. V lost 5 bases, J lost 7 bases, and 17 bases lay in between.

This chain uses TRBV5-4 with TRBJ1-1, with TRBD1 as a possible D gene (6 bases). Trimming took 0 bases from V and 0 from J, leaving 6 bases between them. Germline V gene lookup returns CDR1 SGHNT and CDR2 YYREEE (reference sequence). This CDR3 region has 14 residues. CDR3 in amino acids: CASSLGQVNTEAFF. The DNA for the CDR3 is TGTGCCAGCAGCTTGGGACAGGTGAACACTGAAGCTTTCTTT.

Written as DNA, the CDR3 is TGTGCCAGCAGTTACGCCCGGGACAGAGAAGAGACCCAGTACTTC. Amino acids: CASSYARDREETQYF. The chain employs TRBV6-5 and TRBJ2-5, with TRBD1 matching over 7 bases. Germline V gene data show CDR1 as MNHEY and CDR2 as SVGAGI. The CDR3 loop spans 15 amino acids. V gave up 2 bases and J gave up 3 bases; unmatched junction bases: 6.

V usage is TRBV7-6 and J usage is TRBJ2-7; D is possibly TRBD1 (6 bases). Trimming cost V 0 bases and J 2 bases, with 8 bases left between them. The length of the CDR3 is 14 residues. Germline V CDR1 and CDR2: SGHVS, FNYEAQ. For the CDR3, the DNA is TGTGCCAGCAGCTTAGCCGGGGACACCTACGAGCAGTACTTC. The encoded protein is CASSLAGDTYEQYF. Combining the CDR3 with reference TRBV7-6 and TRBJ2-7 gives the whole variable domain GAGVSQSPRYKVTKRGQDVALRCDPISGHVSLYWYRQALGQGPEFLTYFNYEAQQDKSGLPNDRFSAERPEGSISTLTIQRTEQRDSAMYRCASSLAGDTYEQYFGPGTRLTVT.

The CDR3 nucleotides are TGTGCCAGCTCACCTAGCGAGATCGGCTATGAGCAGTTCTTC. This sequence encodes CASSPSEIGYEQFF. The rearrangement joins TRBV18 to TRBJ2-1; possibly TRBD2 for D (5 bases). Germline CDR1 is KGHSH and CDR2 is LQKENI. The CDR3 consists of 14 residues. V lost 3 bases and J lost 8, with 14 bases in between. The variable domain in full, with the rest retrieved from reference TRBV18 and TRBJ2-1, is NAGVMQNPRHLVRRRGQEARLRCSPMKGHSHVYWYRQLPEEGLKFMVYLQKENIIDESGMPKERFSAEFPKEGPSILRIQQVVRGDSAAYFCASSPSEIGYEQFFGPGTRLTVL.

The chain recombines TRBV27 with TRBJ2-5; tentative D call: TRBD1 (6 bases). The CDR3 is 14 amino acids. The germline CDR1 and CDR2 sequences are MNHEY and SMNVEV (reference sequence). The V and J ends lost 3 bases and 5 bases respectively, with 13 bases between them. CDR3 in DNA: TGTGCCAGCAGTTTGGGATGGCAGGGGGAGACCCAGTACTTC. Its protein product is CASSLGWQGETQYF.

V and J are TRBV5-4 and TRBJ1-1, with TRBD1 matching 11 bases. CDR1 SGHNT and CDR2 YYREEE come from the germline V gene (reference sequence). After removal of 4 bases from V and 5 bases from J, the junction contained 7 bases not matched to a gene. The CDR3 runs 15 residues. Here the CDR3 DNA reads TGTGCCAGCAGCCAGAGGGACAGGGGGTTTACTGAAGCTTTCTTT. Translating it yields CASSQRDRGFTEAFF.

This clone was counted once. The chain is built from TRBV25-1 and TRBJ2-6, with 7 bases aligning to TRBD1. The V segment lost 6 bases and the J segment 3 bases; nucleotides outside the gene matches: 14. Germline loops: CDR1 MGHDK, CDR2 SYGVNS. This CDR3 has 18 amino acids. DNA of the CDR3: TGTGCCAGCAGCCGACCGGGCCCGACAGGGAGTGGGGCCAACGTCCTGACTTTC. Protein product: CASSRPGPTGSGANVLTF.

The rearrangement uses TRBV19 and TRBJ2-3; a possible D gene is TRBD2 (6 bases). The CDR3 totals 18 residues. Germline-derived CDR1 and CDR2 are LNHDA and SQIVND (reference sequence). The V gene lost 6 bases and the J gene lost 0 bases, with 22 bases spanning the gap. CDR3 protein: CASSPEALVGTSTDTQYF. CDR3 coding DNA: TGTGCCAGTAGCCCTGAGGCCCTTGTGGGGACTAGCACAGATACGCAGTATTTT. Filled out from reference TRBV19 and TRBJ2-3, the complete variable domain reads DGGITQSPKYLFRKEGQNVTLSCEQNLNHDAMYWYRQDPGQGLRLIYYSQIVNDFQKGDIAEGYSVSREKKESFPLTVTSAQKNPTAFYLCASSPEALVGTSTDTQYFGPGTRLTVL.